The 25 T cell receptor beta chains listed next were all sequenced from one sample in a study of regulatory T cells in long-lasting Graves disease. Time point of the sample: persistent/refractory GD, antithyroid drugs over 5 years with positive TRAb. RNA isolated from PBMCs was used to make the TCR library. With iRepertoire HTBI primers and Arm-PCR of CDR3 regions, TCR beta libraries were built. TCRdb analysed the multiplex PCR reads with MiXCR anew, one entry per CDR3 protein. Found here are about 450,000 distinct CDR3 sequences, 23% of them singletons; the top ten hold approximately 25%. The source material was peripheral blood mononuclear cells (PBMCs), sampled when the disease was refractory, from a patient treated with antithyroid drugs. The source of these receptors is a female donor with Graves disease.

The rearrangement joins TRBV3-1 to TRBJ1-3, with 7 bases matching TRBD1. Germline-derived CDR1 and CDR2 are LGHDT and YNNKEL (reference sequence). This CDR3 contains 16 residues. Germline trimming cut 4 bases from V and 2 bases from J; bases unmatched to any gene: 8. Here the CDR3 DNA reads TGTGCCAGCAGCCCGAGGGGACAGTTCGCTGGAAACACCATATATTTT. This sequence encodes CASSPRGQFAGNTIYF. The full variable domain, in which reference TRBV3-1 and TRBJ1-3 provide the parts outside the CDR3, is DTAVSQTPKYLVTQMGNDKSIKCEQNLGHDTMYWYKQDSKKFLKIMFSYNNKELIINETVPNRFSPKSPDKAHLNLHINSLELGDSAVYFCASSPRGQFAGNTIYFGEGSWLTVV.

The CDR3 region is CASSLAIPTSNEQYF. For the CDR3, the DNA is TGTGCCAGCAGCTTAGCAATCCCAACTTCTAACGAGCAGTACTTC. V and J are TRBV13 and TRBJ2-7; no clear D gene. The CDR3 is made up of 15 amino acids. Trimming took 1 base from V and 5 from J, leaving 15 bases between them. Germline CDR1 and CDR2: PRHDT and FYEKMQ (reference sequence).

This chain joins TRBV6-1 and TRBJ1-2, with TRBD1 as a possible D gene (5 bases). V was cut by 8 bases and J by 4 bases, with 14 bases left in between. The CDR3 has 13 residues. Germline V gene data show CDR1 as MNHNS and CDR2 as SASEGT. CDR3 residues: CASLTETRYGYTF. In nucleotides, the CDR3 is TGTGCCAGCCTGACAGAGACCCGCTATGGCTACACCTTC.

The V gene is TRBV25-1, the J gene TRBJ2-1; 10 bases align to TRBD2. Germline lookup yields CDR1 MGHDK and CDR2 SYGVNS. V lost 7 bases and J lost 10; bases outside the gene matches: 16. This CDR3 has 16 amino acids. For the CDR3, the DNA is TGTGCCAGCACCCCCCCCGGGACTAGCGTCCCTCGGGAGCAGTTCTTC. The encoded protein is CASTPPGTSVPREQFF.

A few counts support this clonotype. The chain combines TRBV20-1 with TRBJ2-5; 8 bases fit TRBD2. The CDR3 sequence is 14 residues long. The V and J ends lost 3 bases and 1 base, in that order; junction bases with no gene match: 4. CDR1 and CDR2 from the germline V gene are DFQATT and SNEGSKA (reference sequence). In DNA, the CDR3 is TGCAGTGCTAGTGGGGGACTAGGCCAAGAGACCCAGTACTTC. It yields the protein CSASGGLGQETQYF.

J is TRBJ2-5 and V is TRBV14, with D possibly matching TRBD2 (5 bases). The CDR3 runs to 14 residues. Germline V gives CDR1 SGHDN, CDR2 FVKESK. Trimming removed 4 bases at V and 5 bases at J, with 14 bases between. The CDR3 reads CASSPIDGGETQYF. CDR3 nucleotides: TGTGCCAGCAGCCCAATTGATGGAGGCGAGACCCAGTACTTC.

The V call is TRBV29-1, the J call TRBJ2-2, with D hard to call. Trimming took off 4 bases at V and 0 bases at J, with 9 bases between the two ends. The CDR3 is made up of 14 amino acids. The germline V gene has CDR1 SQVTM and CDR2 ANQGSEA. The CDR3 loop reads CSVVTIANTGELFF. DNA of the CDR3: TGCAGCGTTGTGACAATCGCGAACACCGGGGAGCTGTTTTTT.

This clonotype was seen a few times. The V call is TRBV12-3 or TRBV12-4, the J call TRBJ2-7, with 8 positions matching TRBD1. V shed 5 bases and J 2 bases; nucleotides not matched to a gene: 14. This CDR3 comprises 17 residues. DNA of the CDR3: TGTGCCAGCAGTAAACTACCACAGGGGGTGAAGGCCTACGAGCAGTACTTC. It encodes CASSKLPQGVKAYEQYF.

The chain uses TRBV7-8 and TRBJ1-1; unclear D gene. V dropped 6 bases and J dropped 3 bases, with 11 bases sitting between them. The CDR3 is 13 residues long. Per germline, CDR1 SGHVS and CDR2 FQNEAQ. The DNA of the CDR3 is TGTGCCAGCAGTCCCCCTTGGGACACTGAAGCTTTCTTT. Its translation is CASSPPWDTEAFF.

This chain joins TRBV29-1 and TRBJ2-2; 9 bases fit TRBD2. The CDR3 extends over 14 amino acids. The germline V gene has CDR1 SQVTM and CDR2 ANQGSEA. The V and J ends lost 7 bases and 0 bases, in that order; junction bases with no gene match: 3. For the CDR3, the DNA is TGCAGCGGTAGACTAGCGGCGAACACCGGGGAGCTGTTTTTT. It encodes CSGRLAANTGELFF.

This clonotype was seen at least ten times. This chain uses TRBV28 with TRBJ1-5; no reliable D call. V was shortened by 5 bases and J by 6 bases, with 8 bases between the two germline ends. The V gene's germline CDR1 is MDHEN and CDR2 SYDVKM. This CDR3 spans 12 amino acids. CDR3 bases: TGTGCCAGCAGTCCCCGTCGTCAGCCCCAGCATTTT. Translation: CASSPRRQPQHF. Supplemented by reference TRBV28 and TRBJ1-5, the full variable domain reads DVKVTQSSRYLVKRTGEKVFLECVQDMDHENMFWYRQDPGLGLRLIYFSYDVKMKEKGDIPEGYSVSREKKERFSLILESASTNQTSMYLCASSPRRQPQHFGDGTRLSIL.

The chain is built from TRBV30 and TRBJ2-2; D gene uncertain. Germline CDR1 is GTSNPN and CDR2 is SVGIG (reference sequence). The CDR3 runs to 13 residues. Trimming shortened V by 1 base and J by 3 bases, and 6 bases separated the two germline ends. The DNA of the CDR3 is TGTGCCTGGAGTGAATGGGACACCGGGGAGCTGTTTTTT. This codes for CAWSEWDTGELFF.

The V gene is TRBV7-2, the J gene TRBJ2-7, with 8 bases matching TRBD1. V dropped 5 bases and J dropped 4; count of bases not matched to a gene: 10. Germline V lookup: CDR1 SGHTA, CDR2 FQGNSA. The CDR3 loop spans 15 amino acids. Written as DNA, the CDR3 is TGTGCCAGCAGCCTGAGGACAGGGAGATTTTACGAGCAGTACTTC. It yields the protein CASSLRTGRFYEQYF.

This clonotype was detected ten times or more. The V gene is TRBV7-2, the J gene TRBJ2-1; the match to TRBD1 covers 7 bases. Looked up from germline, CDR1 is SGHTA and CDR2 is FQGNSA. J gave up 4 bases and V 6 bases, and 9 bases lay outside the gene matches. The CDR3 covers 15 residues. CDR3 DNA: TGTGCCAGCAGACTAGGGGGCGCTGGGTACAATGAGCAGTTCTTC. Amino acid sequence: CASRLGGAGYNEQFF.

The chain couples TRBV3-1 to TRBJ2-2; D possibly corresponds to TRBD1 (6 bases). This CDR3 contains 15 residues. V lost 4 bases, J lost 4 bases, and 13 bases lay in between. Germline values: CDR1 LGHDT, CDR2 YNNKEL (reference sequence). The CDR3 loop is CASSLSDSITGELFF. The DNA of the CDR3 is TGTGCCAGCAGCCTTTCGGACAGCATCACCGGGGAGCTGTTTTTT.

This sequence joins TRBV5-4 and TRBJ2-1; 8 bases match TRBD1. Germline values: CDR1 SGHNT, CDR2 YYREEE (reference sequence). After removal of 3 bases from V and 10 bases from J, the junction contained 6 bases not matched to a gene. CDR3 length: 13 residues. DNA of the CDR3: TGTGCCAGCAGCTCAGACAGGGGATGGGAGCAGTTCTTC. As protein: CASSSDRGWEQFF.

The gene calls are TRBV2 and TRBJ2-3; D is unresolved. Germline-derived CDR1 and CDR2 are SNHLY and FYNNEI. The germline V and J ends were trimmed by 6 bases and 1 base, with 11 bases remaining between them. This CDR3 is 14 amino acids long. In DNA, the CDR3 is TGTGCCAGCAGGAACCTAGAAGGCACAGATACGCAGTATTTT. It encodes CASRNLEGTDTQYF.

This clonotype was seen many times. The V and J genes are TRBV2 and TRBJ1-5; no definite D call. V was cut by 2 bases and J by 6 bases, with 5 bases left in between. Germline V gene lookup returns CDR1 SNHLY and CDR2 FYNNEI. CDR3 length: 12 residues. CDR3 nucleotides: TGTGCCAGCAGTGAAATAAGTCAGCCCCAGCATTTT. Its translation is CASSEISQPQHF.

The CDR3 DNA follows: TGTGCCAGCAGGTCGGGGGGGGCGGACACCGGGGAGCTGTTTTTT. Amino acids: CASRSGGADTGELFF. The V gene is TRBV6-1, the J gene TRBJ2-2; 8 nucleotides align to TRBD2. The CDR3 runs 15 residues. CDR1 and CDR2 from the germline V gene are MNHNS and SASEGT. Trimming at V came to 6 bases and at J to 3 bases, leaving 6 bases not matched to a gene.

The rearrangement links TRBV27 to TRBJ2-2; D not resolved. Germline-derived CDR1 and CDR2 are MNHEY and SMNVEV (reference sequence). The germline V and J ends were trimmed by 10 bases and 8 bases, with 23 bases remaining between them. The CDR3 runs 15 residues. Written as DNA, the CDR3 is TGTGCCACCAAATTTTCCCCGGCTGGCGGAGGGGAGCTGTTTTTT. Translating gives CATKFSPAGGGELFF.

The chain joins TRBV29-1 to TRBJ2-7; no definite D call. CDR1 and CDR2 from the germline V gene are SQVTM and ANQGSEA. The CDR3 spans 11 residues. V lost 5 bases to trimming and J lost 1 base, with 6 bases between them. DNA for the CDR3: TGCAGCGTTCAACAGTCCTACGAGCAGTACTTC. Residues: CSVQQSYEQYF.

The chain uses TRBV20-1 and TRBJ2-7, with 7 bases fitting TRBD2. The CDR3 spans 14 residues. Trimming cost V 6 bases and J 3 bases; bases outside gene matches: 11. Per germline, CDR1 DFQATT and CDR2 SNEGSKA (reference sequence). CDR3 residues: CSAPPPAGNYEQYF. CDR3 sequence (DNA): TGCAGTGCCCCCCCCCCAGCGGGGAACTACGAGCAGTACTTC.

This clonotype has only one observation. V is TRBV19 and J is TRBJ1-5; TRBD1 aligns across 7 bases. This CDR3 contains 14 residues. CDR1 is LNHDA, CDR2 SQIVND, per germline (reference sequence). V shed 7 bases, J shed 4 bases, and the junction held 7 bases outside the gene matches. The CDR3 here is CASNEDRLNQPQHF. The CDR3 DNA reads as TGTGCCAGTAATGAGGACAGGCTAAATCAGCCCCAGCATTTT.

On this clonotype itself: A read error may be the cause here, since a much bigger clone is one base away. The chain carries TRBV20-1 and TRBJ1-2; D gene ambiguous. The CDR3 has 13 residues. V was trimmed by 0 bases and J by 0 bases, leaving 5 bases between them. CDR1 is DFQATT, CDR2 SNEGSKA, per germline (reference sequence). This chain's CDR3 is CSARDAANYGYTF. The CDR3 nucleotides read TGCAGTGCTAGAGACGCTGCTAACTATGGCTACACCTTC.

This clonotype was detected many times. The CDR3, as DNA: TGTGCCAGCAGTGATGTAGGGTCCGGGGAGCTGTTTTTT. It codes for CASSDVGSGELFF. J is TRBJ2-2 and V is TRBV2; no reliable D call. The CDR3 runs 13 residues. Looked up from germline, CDR1 is SNHLY and CDR2 is FYNNEI. Deletions cut 3 bases from V and 6 bases from J, with 8 bases between.